This record concerns one TCR beta chain sequence. Its target is unknown. The data belong to a study of beta chain features in type 1 diabetes. Study summary: The number of sorted cells examined across all samples was under 130,000,000.

Broader study findings: In the patient group, naive, central memory and Treg TCRB repertoires seemed more alike than in the healthy donor group. Type 1 diabetes patients had moderately but significantly shorter TCRB CDR3s in all four CD4+ subsets.

As every portion of the isolated RNA was reverse transcribed, the sequencing read expressed TCRB transcripts. Here immunoSEQ multiplex PCR was the method, and the copy in TCRdb shows in-frame clones only, minus some. The sample lists 20,000 to 25,000 clones; approximately 57% were seen once. This CDR3 spans 12 amino acids. Trimming cost V 4 bases and J 3 bases, with 8 bases left between them. Germline V gene sequence: CDR1 SGHDT, CDR2 YYEEEE. The source is a man aged 18 to 29 with type 1 diabetes. The chain combines TRBV5-6 with TRBJ2-7; a possible D gene is TRBD1 (6 bases). Sequences were obtained from stem cell memory CD4+ T cells from blood. The CDR3 spells CASSRQDYEQYF. The CDR3 DNA reads as TGTGCCAGCAGCCGACAGGACTACGAGCAGTACTTC.